This T cell receptor beta chain comes out of a study of blood T cell repertoires in COVID-19. Turning to the study itself: COVID-19 samples from acute and convalescent phases originated in the United States, Italy and Spain. Sample material is recorded as cDNA or gDNA derived from T cells, B-cell-depleted T cells, or PBMCs.

This clone has a single count. CDR1 and CDR2 (germline): MDHEN, SYDVKM. This CDR3 region has 12 residues. V dropped 5 bases and J dropped 5 bases, with 10 bases sitting between them. Original analysis: The authors estimated nucleated cell counts from reference gene primer amplification. Sequencing was performed with immunoSEQ multiplex PCR; in TCRdb, only in-frame clones are kept and a portion is missing. That table gives V, J and clone size, and the DNA gave D and trimming. The top ten hold about 12% of the sample, which has 70,000 or so clones, about 89% seen once. The sequenced material came from peripheral blood. This receptor was obtained from a woman between 55 and 75 years old with acute or convalescent COVID-19. The chain has TRBV28 and TRBJ2-7; D is unclear. CDR3 protein: CASSPSLNEQYF. In nucleotides, the CDR3 is TGTGCCAGCAGTCCCAGTTTGAACGAGCAGTACTTC.